This is a list of T cell receptor beta chains from one sample in a study of blood T cell repertoires in COVID-19. The method was immunoSEQ multiplex PCR; TCRdb's version includes in-frame clones alone and lacks a portion of them. The top ten clones hold about 12% of a sample with 150,000 or so clones, around 83% of them seen once. Source material: peripheral blood. Receptor source: an older woman with COVID-19, enrolled during active disease. Each CDR3 is given with its conserved first and last residue. Each record gives: clone size, V gene, J gene, D gene, CDR3 DNA, CDR3 protein. The D gene is left open where the match is weak. Size is stated for part of the rows, as once, few or many counts, or as a class when the clone is expanded.

abundance: NA
v_gene: TRBV10-3
j_gene: TRBJ1-4
d_gene: NA
CDR3nt: TGTGCCATCAGTGGGGGCAATGAAAAACTGTTTTTT
CDR3aa: CAISGGNEKLFF

abundance: few
v_gene: TRBV7-3
j_gene: TRBJ2-2
d_gene: TRBD2
CDR3nt: TGTGCCAGCAGCCTACTAGCGGGAGGGCCGGGCGCCGGGGAGCTGTTTTTT
CDR3aa: CASSLLAGGPGAGELFF

abundance: NA
v_gene: TRBV19
j_gene: TRBJ1-3
d_gene: NA
CDR3nt: TGTGCCAGTACCCCCCCGGGACTCTCTGGAAACACCATATATTTT
CDR3aa: CASTPPGLSGNTIYF

abundance: NA
v_gene: TRBV9
j_gene: TRBJ2-2
d_gene: NA
CDR3nt: TGTGCCAGCCGCTCGGAGGGGAACACCGGGGAGCTGTTTTTT
CDR3aa: CASRSEGNTGELFF

abundance: NA
v_gene: TRBV6-5
j_gene: TRBJ1-6
d_gene: TRBD1
CDR3nt: TGTGCCAGCAGGCCCGGGACAGGGGATAGGACACCCCTCCACTTT
CDR3aa: CASRPGTGDRTPLHF

abundance: NA
v_gene: TRBV11-2
j_gene: TRBJ1-2
d_gene: NA
CDR3nt: TGTGCCAGCAGCTTAGGGTTGGACAAACTGCCTGGCTACACCTTC
CDR3aa: CASSLGLDKLPGYTF

abundance: NA
v_gene: TRBV24-1
j_gene: TRBJ2-1
d_gene: TRBD2
CDR3nt: TGTGCCACCAGTGATTTACGGGGGGGAAGTTTCGATGAGCAGTTCTTC
CDR3aa: CATSDLRGGSFDEQFF

abundance: NA
v_gene: TRBV6-1
j_gene: TRBJ1-2
d_gene: NA
CDR3nt: TGTGCCAGCGGTGAATCAGGGGCAGGCAGCGGCTACACCTTC
CDR3aa: CASGESGAGSGYTF

abundance: NA
v_gene: TRBV5-1
j_gene: TRBJ2-1
d_gene: TRBD2
CDR3nt: TGCGCCAGCAGCTTTGGCGGGGGCAATGAGCAGTTCTTC
CDR3aa: CASSFGGGNEQFF

abundance: few
v_gene: TRBV5-8
j_gene: TRBJ1-5
d_gene: NA
CDR3nt: TGTGCCAGCAGCTTGGGACAGCACTTCAATCAGCCCCAGCATTTT
CDR3aa: CASSLGQHFNQPQHF

abundance: NA
v_gene: TRBV2
j_gene: TRBJ2-5
d_gene: NA
CDR3nt: TGTGCCGGGGCGGTGAGAGAAGAGACCCAGTACTTC
CDR3aa: CAGAVREETQYF

abundance: NA
v_gene: TRBV25-1
j_gene: TRBJ1-2
d_gene: NA
CDR3nt: TGTGCCAGCGGTGAATCCCCCTCGCCGCTACAGGCACGAAGCTACACCTTC
CDR3aa: CASGESPSPLQARSYTF

abundance: NA
v_gene: TRBV16
j_gene: TRBJ1-1
d_gene: NA
CDR3nt: TGTGCCAGCAGCCAATCGGGGCGCACTGAAGCTTTCTTT
CDR3aa: CASSQSGRTEAFF

abundance: NA
v_gene: TRBV29-1
j_gene: TRBJ2-2
d_gene: TRBD2
CDR3nt: TGCAGCGTTGAAGGAGGGAGCGGGGGTATGAACGGGGAGCTGTTTTTT
CDR3aa: CSVEGGSGGMNGELFF

abundance: NA
v_gene: TRBV24-1
j_gene: TRBJ1-5
d_gene: NA
CDR3nt: TGTGCCACCAGTGCCACGACAGGAGGCAATCAGCCCCAGCATTTT
CDR3aa: CATSATTGGNQPQHF

abundance: many
v_gene: TRBV30
j_gene: TRBJ2-3
d_gene: NA
CDR3nt: TGTGCCTGGAGTGCCGGACTGCTAGGGACAGATACGCAGTATTTT
CDR3aa: CAWSAGLLGTDTQYF

abundance: NA
v_gene: TRBV5-5
j_gene: TRBJ2-3
d_gene: TRBD2
CDR3nt: TGTGCCAGCAGCTTGGCTAGCGGGGGAGGGGATACGCAGTATTTT
CDR3aa: CASSLASGGGDTQYF

abundance: NA
v_gene: TRBV19
j_gene: TRBJ1-2
d_gene: TRBD1
CDR3nt: TGTGCCAGTAGTATACCCCAAGGGACAGCCAACTATGGCTACACCTTC
CDR3aa: CASSIPQGTANYGYTF